The 6 T cell receptor beta chains listed next were all sequenced from one sample in a study of cytomegalovirus exposure and HLA in healthy donors. The primer mix had 60 Vbeta and 13 Jbeta primers. Sequenced by immunoSEQ multiplex PCR; TCRdb stores in-frame clones only, minus some. The table records about 170,000 clones, approximately 80% of them present only once. The source material was PBMCs. These receptor sequences come from a boy aged 2 to 9 in good health and CMV-seronegative.

The chain has TRBV11-3 and TRBJ2-1, with TRBD2 matching over 8 bases. Trimming took 5 bases from V and 9 from J; bases not matched to a gene: 9. The germline gives CDR1 SGHNT, CDR2 YENEEA. There are 14 residues in the CDR3. CDR3 sequence: CASSPGLVLTEQFF. The CDR3 DNA is TGTGCCAGCAGCCCGGGACTAGTATTAACTGAGCAGTTCTTC.

This sequence joins TRBV5-1 and TRBJ2-1, with 8 nucleotides matching TRBD1. The germline CDR1 and CDR2 sequences are SGHRS and YFSETQ. The CDR3 is made up of 16 amino acids. The V gene end was trimmed by 4 bases and the J gene end by 8 bases; junction bases not matched to a gene: 14. This chain's CDR3 is CASSHRDRTGRDEQFF. The CDR3 DNA reads as TGCGCCAGCAGCCACCGTGATCGGACAGGGCGAGATGAGCAGTTCTTC.

This sequence joins TRBV5-6 and TRBJ2-1; TRBD2 matches at 8 bases. Germline V gives CDR1 SGHDT, CDR2 YYEEEE. This CDR3 is 16 amino acids long. The ends lost 5 bases at V and 4 bases at J; junction bases unmatched: 11. CDR3 in amino acids: CASSRRLATMYNEQFF. CDR3 DNA sequence: TGTGCCAGCAGTCGTAGACTAGCGACCATGTACAATGAGCAGTTCTTC.

This chain connects TRBV5-6 to TRBJ2-1; 9 positions agree with TRBD1. The ends lost 0 bases at V and 4 bases at J; junction bases unmatched: 2. This CDR3 is 15 amino acids long. The germline gives CDR1 SGHDT, CDR2 YYEEEE. The CDR3 loop is CASSLGTGVYNEQFF. As DNA, the CDR3 is TGTGCCAGCAGCTTGGGGACAGGGGTATACAATGAGCAGTTCTTC.

The chain employs TRBV6-5 and TRBJ1-1; D unclear. V was pared by 5 bases and J by 0 bases, with 10 bases between. Germline V lookup: CDR1 MNHEY, CDR2 SVGAGI. This CDR3 contains 14 residues. CDR3 bases: TGTGCCAGCAGTCGGAGCGGGGTGAACACTGAAGCTTTCTTT. Its translation: CASSRSGVNTEAFF.

V and J are TRBV6-1 and TRBJ2-7; 9 bases agree with TRBD1. Per germline, CDR1 MNHNS and CDR2 SASEGT. The ends lost 6 bases at V and 3 bases at J; junction bases unmatched: 9. The CDR3 is made up of 15 amino acids. The CDR3 DNA reads as TGTGCCAGCAGCGACGGACAGGGGACTATCTACGAGCAGTACTTC. Amino acid sequence: CASSDGQGTIYEQYF.